This TCR beta chain was observed in a study of cytomegalovirus exposure and HLA in healthy donors. About this clone itself: What it binds is unknown.

Researchers ran the PCR with 60 Vbeta and 13 Jbeta primers. The data were produced by immunoSEQ multiplex PCR, yet TCRdb's version contains in-frame clones alone and is incomplete. The sample holds fewer than 150,000 clones; approximately 62% are singletons and the top ten take approximately 1.6%. Study findings and constraints: Presence/absence comparisons presumed near-even sequencing depth among donors.

CDR3 size: 15 residues. CDR1 is PRHDT, CDR2 FYEKMQ, per germline (reference sequence). Trimming took 5 bases from V and 7 from J; bases not matched to a gene: 13. The chain joins TRBV13 to TRBJ2-7; 8 nucleotides match TRBD2. Input material: PBMCs. The source is a human donor in good health. The CDR3 sequence is CASSRRTSLIREQYF. CDR3 DNA sequence: TGTGCCAGCAGCAGACGGACTAGCCTCATACGTGAGCAGTACTTC.